Listed below are T cell receptor beta chains from one sample, sequenced in a study of shared clonotypes between healthy human individuals. Clones were sequenced by immunoSEQ multiplex PCR, and TCRdb holds only the in-frame ones, with some missing. This sample has about 2.2 million clones, with just over 90% found just once. Material: naive CD8+ T cells from PBMCs. Receptors originate from a man aged 18 to 35 in good health. Some clones in this sample may be carry-over from other donors' samples. Each CDR3 is given with its conserved first and last residue. The order of the fields is J gene, D gene, clone size, V gene, CDR3 protein, CDR3 DNA. D genes are given only for firm matches. The size entry is marked missing in some rows and otherwise reads once, few, many or a size class.

J gene: TRBJ1-2
D gene: NA
clone size: NA
V gene: TRBV5-4
CDR3 protein: CASSLTGRAYGYTF
CDR3 DNA: TGTGCCAGCAGCTTAACAGGGAGGGCCTATGGCTACACCTTC

J gene: TRBJ1-1
D gene: NA
clone size: NA
V gene: TRBV27
CDR3 protein: CASSQGINTEAFF
CDR3 DNA: TGTGCCAGCAGTCAGGGGATTAACACTGAAGCTTTCTTT

J gene: TRBJ2-1
D gene: TRBD2
clone size: NA
V gene: TRBV27
CDR3 protein: CASSSRDYSYNEQFF
CDR3 DNA: TGTGCCAGCAGTTCGCGGGACTACTCCTACAATGAGCAGTTCTTC

J gene: TRBJ2-7
D gene: NA
clone size: NA
V gene: TRBV4-3
CDR3 protein: CASSQVAAVAGYEQYF
CDR3 DNA: TGCGCCAGCAGCCAAGTTGCCGCTGTTGCAGGGTACGAGCAGTACTTC

J gene: TRBJ2-7
D gene: NA
clone size: NA
V gene: TRBV6-5
CDR3 protein: CASSYSSRALTYEQYF
CDR3 DNA: TGTGCCAGCAGTTACTCGAGCAGGGCCCTAACCTACGAGCAGTACTTC

J gene: TRBJ2-7
D gene: TRBD2
clone size: NA
V gene: TRBV7-8
CDR3 protein: CASSSGLAGGGGYEQYF
CDR3 DNA: TGTGCCAGCAGCTCCGGACTAGCGGGAGGCGGGGGGTACGAGCAGTACTTC

J gene: TRBJ2-7
D gene: NA
clone size: NA
V gene: TRBV4-1
CDR3 protein: CASSQSSRVSSYEQYF
CDR3 DNA: TGCGCCAGCAGCCAATCGTCCAGGGTGAGTTCCTACGAGCAGTACTTC

J gene: TRBJ2-7
D gene: NA
clone size: once
V gene: TRBV27
CDR3 protein: CASSRDQRVTYEQYF
CDR3 DNA: TGTGCCAGCAGCCGAGACCAGCGGGTCACCTACGAGCAGTACTTC

J gene: TRBJ2-7
D gene: NA
clone size: NA
V gene: TRBV29-1
CDR3 protein: CSVAGGGFAYEQYF
CDR3 DNA: TGCAGCGTTGCAGGGGGGGGGTTCGCCTACGAGCAGTACTTC

J gene: TRBJ2-7
D gene: TRBD2
clone size: NA
V gene: TRBV29-1
CDR3 protein: CSVFGLAGTYEQYF
CDR3 DNA: TGCAGCGTTTTTGGACTAGCGGGAACGTACGAGCAGTACTTC

J gene: TRBJ1-3
D gene: TRBD1
clone size: NA
V gene: TRBV5-4
CDR3 protein: CATQWTGHSGNTIYF
CDR3 DNA: TGTGCCACCCAGTGGACAGGCCATTCTGGAAACACCATATATTTT

J gene: TRBJ2-7
D gene: TRBD2
clone size: once
V gene: TRBV10-3
CDR3 protein: CAISEPSSGRAYEQYF
CDR3 DNA: TGTGCCATCAGTGAGCCCTCTAGCGGGAGAGCCTACGAGCAGTACTTC

J gene: TRBJ2-1
D gene: TRBD2
clone size: NA
V gene: TRBV27
CDR3 protein: CASKLGTSGSNEQFF
CDR3 DNA: TGTGCCAGCAAACTCGGGACTAGCGGGAGCAATGAGCAGTTCTTC

J gene: TRBJ1-5
D gene: NA
clone size: NA
V gene: TRBV15
CDR3 protein: CATSRDWTNQPQHF
CDR3 DNA: TGTGCCACCAGCAGAGATTGGACCAATCAGCCCCAGCATTTT

J gene: TRBJ2-1
D gene: NA
clone size: NA
V gene: TRBV4-3
CDR3 protein: CASSQRVSSYNEQFF
CDR3 DNA: TGCGCCAGCAGCCAGCGGGTGAGCTCCTACAATGAGCAGTTCTTC

J gene: TRBJ2-2
D gene: NA
clone size: NA
V gene: TRBV27
CDR3 protein: CASSWQAANTGELFF
CDR3 DNA: TGTGCCAGCAGTTGGCAAGCGGCTAACACCGGGGAGCTGTTTTTT

J gene: TRBJ2-1
D gene: NA
clone size: NA
V gene: TRBV27
CDR3 protein: CASSQGILSYNEQFF
CDR3 DNA: TGTGCCAGCAGCCAGGGAATTCTCTCCTACAATGAGCAGTTCTTC